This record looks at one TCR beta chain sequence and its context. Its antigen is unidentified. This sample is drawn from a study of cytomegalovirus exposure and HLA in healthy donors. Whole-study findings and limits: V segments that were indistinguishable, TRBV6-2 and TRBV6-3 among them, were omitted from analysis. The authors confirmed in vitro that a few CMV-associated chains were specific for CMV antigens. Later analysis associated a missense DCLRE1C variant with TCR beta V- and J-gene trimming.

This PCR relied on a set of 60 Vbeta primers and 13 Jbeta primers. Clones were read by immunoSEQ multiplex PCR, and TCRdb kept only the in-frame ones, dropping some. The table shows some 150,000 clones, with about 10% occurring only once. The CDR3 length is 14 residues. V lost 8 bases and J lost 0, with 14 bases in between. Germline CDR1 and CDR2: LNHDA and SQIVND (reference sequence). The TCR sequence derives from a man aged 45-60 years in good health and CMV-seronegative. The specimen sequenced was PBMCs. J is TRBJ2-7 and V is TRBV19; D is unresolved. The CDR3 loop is CASSLPGPSYEQYF. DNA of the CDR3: TGTGCCAGTTCACTTCCGGGTCCCTCCTACGAGCAGTACTTC.